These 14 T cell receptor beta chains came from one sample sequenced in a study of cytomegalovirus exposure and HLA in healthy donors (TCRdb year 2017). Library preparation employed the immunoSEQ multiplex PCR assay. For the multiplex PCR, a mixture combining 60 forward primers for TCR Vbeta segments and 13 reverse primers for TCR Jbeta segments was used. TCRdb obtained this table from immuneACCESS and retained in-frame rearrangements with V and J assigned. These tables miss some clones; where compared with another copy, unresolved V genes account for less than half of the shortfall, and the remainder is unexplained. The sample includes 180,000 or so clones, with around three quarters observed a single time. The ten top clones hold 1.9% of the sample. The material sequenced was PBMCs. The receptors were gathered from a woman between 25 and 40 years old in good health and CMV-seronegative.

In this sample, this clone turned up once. In nucleotides, the CDR3 is TGTGCCAGCAGCTTAGGTGGCGGAGGTGGGGCCAACGTCCTGACTTTC. It specifies CASSLGGGGGANVLTF. The chain carries TRBV7-2 and TRBJ2-6; perhaps TRBD2 as D (5 bases). CDR1 and CDR2 (germline): SGHTA, FQGNSA. The CDR3 spans 16 residues. Deletions cut 1 base from V and 3 bases from J, with 10 bases between.

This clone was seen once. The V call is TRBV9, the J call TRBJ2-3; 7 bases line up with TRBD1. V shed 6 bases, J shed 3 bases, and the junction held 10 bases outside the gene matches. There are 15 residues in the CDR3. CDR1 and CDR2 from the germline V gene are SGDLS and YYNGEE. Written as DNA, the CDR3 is TGTGCCAGCAAGCGTCGGACAGGAGCGACAGATACGCAGTATTTT. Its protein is CASKRRTGATDTQYF.

The CDR3 DNA is TGTGCCAGCAGCCCCGGGACAGGGGATGGGGAGCAGTACTTC. Translation: CASSPGTGDGEQYF. The chain employs TRBV5-4 and TRBJ2-7, with 10 bases matching TRBD1. Germline values: CDR1 SGHNT, CDR2 YYREEE (reference sequence). The junction had 8 bases not matched to a gene; V was cut back by 4 bases and J by 7 bases. The CDR3 is 14 residues long.

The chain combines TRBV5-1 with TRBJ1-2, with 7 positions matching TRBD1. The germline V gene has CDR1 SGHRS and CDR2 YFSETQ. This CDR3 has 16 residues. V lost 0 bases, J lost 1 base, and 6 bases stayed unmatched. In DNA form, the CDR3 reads TGCGCCAGCAGCTTGGGACAGGGCCCTTTTAACTATGGCTACACCTTC. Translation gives CASSLGQGPFNYGYTF.

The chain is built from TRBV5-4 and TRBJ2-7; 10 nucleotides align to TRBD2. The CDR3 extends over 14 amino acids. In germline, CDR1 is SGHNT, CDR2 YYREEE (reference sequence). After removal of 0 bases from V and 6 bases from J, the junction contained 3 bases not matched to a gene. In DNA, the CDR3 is TGTGCCAGCAGCTTGGTAGCGGGGGGCCGCGAGCAGTACTTC. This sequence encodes CASSLVAGGREQYF. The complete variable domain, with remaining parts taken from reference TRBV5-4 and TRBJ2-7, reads ETGVTQSPTHLIKTRGQQVTLRCSSQSGHNTVSWYQQALGQGPQFIFQYYREEENGRGNFPPRFSGLQFPNYSSELNVNALELDDSALYLCASSLVAGGREQYFGPGTRLTVT.

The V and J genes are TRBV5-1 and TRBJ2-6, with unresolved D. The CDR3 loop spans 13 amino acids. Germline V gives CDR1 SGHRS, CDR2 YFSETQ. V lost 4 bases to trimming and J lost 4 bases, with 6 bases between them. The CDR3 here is CASSPTGANVLTF. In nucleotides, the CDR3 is TGCGCCAGCAGCCCCACAGGGGCCAACGTCCTGACTTTC. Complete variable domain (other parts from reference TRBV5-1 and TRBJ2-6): KAGVTQTPRYLIKTRGQQVTLSCSPISGHRSVSWYQQTPGQGLQFLFEYFSETQRNKGNFPGRFSGRQFSNSRSEMNVSTLELGDSALYLCASSPTGANVLTFGAGSRLTVL.

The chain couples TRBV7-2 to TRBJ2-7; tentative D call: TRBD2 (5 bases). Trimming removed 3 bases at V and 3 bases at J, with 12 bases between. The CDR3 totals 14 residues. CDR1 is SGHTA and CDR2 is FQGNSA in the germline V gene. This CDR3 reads CASSFLAASYEQYF. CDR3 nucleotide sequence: TGTGCCAGCAGCTTCCTAGCTGCCAGCTACGAGCAGTACTTC. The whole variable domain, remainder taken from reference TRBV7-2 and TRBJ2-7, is GAGVSQSPSNKVTEKGKDVELRCDPISGHTALYWYRQSLGQGLEFLIYFQGNSAPDKSGLPSDRFSAERTGGSVSTLTIQRTQQEDSAVYLCASSFLAASYEQYFGPGTRLTVT.

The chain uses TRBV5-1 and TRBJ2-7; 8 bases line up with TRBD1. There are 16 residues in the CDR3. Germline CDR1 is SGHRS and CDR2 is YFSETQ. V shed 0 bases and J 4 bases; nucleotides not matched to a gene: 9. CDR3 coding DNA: TGCGCCAGCAGCTTGGACAGGGGGACGGCCAGATACGAGCAGTACTTC. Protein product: CASSLDRGTARYEQYF.

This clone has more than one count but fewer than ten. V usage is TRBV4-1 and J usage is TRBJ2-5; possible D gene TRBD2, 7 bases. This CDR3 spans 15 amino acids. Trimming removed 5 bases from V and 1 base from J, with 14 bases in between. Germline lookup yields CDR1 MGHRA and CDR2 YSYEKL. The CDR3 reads CASSGGAAPQETQYF. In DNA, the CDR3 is TGCGCCAGCAGCGGGGGGGCCGCCCCCCAAGAGACCCAGTACTTC.

CDR3 loop: CASSQDGRANTEAFF. The CDR3 bases are TGCGCCAGCAGCCAAGATGGCAGGGCAAACACTGAAGCTTTCTTT. V and J are TRBV4-1 and TRBJ1-1; a weak D match, TRBD1 (5 bases). From germline, CDR1 is MGHRA and CDR2 YSYEKL. The CDR3 has 15 residues. Trimming left V 0 bases short and J 2 bases short, with 10 bases between.

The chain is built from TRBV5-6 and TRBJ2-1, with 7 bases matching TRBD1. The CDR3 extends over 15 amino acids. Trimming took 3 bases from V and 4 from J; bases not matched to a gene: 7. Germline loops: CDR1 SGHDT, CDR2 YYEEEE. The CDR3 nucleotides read TGTGCCAGCAGCTCCGGGACAGATGGTTACAATGAGCAGTTCTTC. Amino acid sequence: CASSSGTDGYNEQFF.

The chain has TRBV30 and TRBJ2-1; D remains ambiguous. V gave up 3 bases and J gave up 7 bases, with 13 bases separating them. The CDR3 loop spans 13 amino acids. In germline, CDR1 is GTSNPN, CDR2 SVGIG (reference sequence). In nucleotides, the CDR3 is TGTGCCTGGAGCCTTAATGCAGGTAATGAGCAGTTCTTC. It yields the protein CAWSLNAGNEQFF.

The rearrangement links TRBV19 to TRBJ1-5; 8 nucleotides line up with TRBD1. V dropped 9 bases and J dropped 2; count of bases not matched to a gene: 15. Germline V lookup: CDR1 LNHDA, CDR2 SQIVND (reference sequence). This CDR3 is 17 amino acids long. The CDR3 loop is CASRQEAGGRGNQPQHF. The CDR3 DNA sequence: TGTGCCAGCCGCCAGGAAGCAGGGGGCCGAGGCAATCAGCCCCAGCATTTT.

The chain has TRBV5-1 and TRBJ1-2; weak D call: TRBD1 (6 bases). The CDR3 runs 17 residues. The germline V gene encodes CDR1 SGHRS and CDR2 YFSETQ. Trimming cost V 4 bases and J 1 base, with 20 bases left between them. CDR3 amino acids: CASSLTGLGRGNYGYTF. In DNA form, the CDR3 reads TGCGCCAGCAGCCTGACGGGGTTGGGCAGGGGTAACTATGGCTACACCTTC.